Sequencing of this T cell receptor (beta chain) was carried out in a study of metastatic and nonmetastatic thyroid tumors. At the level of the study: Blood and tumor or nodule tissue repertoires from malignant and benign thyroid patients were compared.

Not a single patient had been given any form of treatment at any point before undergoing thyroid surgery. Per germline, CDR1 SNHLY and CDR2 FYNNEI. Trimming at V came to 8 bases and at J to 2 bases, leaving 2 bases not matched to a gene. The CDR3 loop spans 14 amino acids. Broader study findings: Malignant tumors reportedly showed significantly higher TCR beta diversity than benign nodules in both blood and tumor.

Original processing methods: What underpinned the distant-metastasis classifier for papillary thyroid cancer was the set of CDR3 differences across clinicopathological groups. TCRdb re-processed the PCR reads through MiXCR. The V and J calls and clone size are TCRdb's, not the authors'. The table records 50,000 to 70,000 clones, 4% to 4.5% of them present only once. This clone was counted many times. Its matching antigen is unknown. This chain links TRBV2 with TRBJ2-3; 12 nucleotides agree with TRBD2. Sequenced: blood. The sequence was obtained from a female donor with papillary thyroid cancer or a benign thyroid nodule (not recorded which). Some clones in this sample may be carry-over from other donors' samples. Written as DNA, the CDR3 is TGTGCCAGCCGGACTAGCGGGATCACAGATACGCAGTATTTT. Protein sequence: CASRTSGITDTQYF. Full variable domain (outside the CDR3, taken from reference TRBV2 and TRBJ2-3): EPEVTQTPSHQVTQMGQEVILRCVPISNHLYFYWYRQILGQKVEFLVSFYNNEISEKSEIFDDQFSVERPDGSNFTLKIRSTKLEDSAMYFCASRTSGITDTQYFGPGTRLTVL.